This paragraph covers one T cell receptor (beta chain) sequence. This clonotype was observed a few times. No cognate antigen has been identified for it. Within one base of it there is no much larger clone, and no base qualities were kept. This sample is part of a study of T cell repertoires in cytomegalovirus infection (dated by TCRdb to between 2018 and 2020). Concerning the study at large: Donor HLA type was relevant to the analysis, as public TCR beta signatures indicated carriage of CMV infection together with the matching HLA type.

The paper's findings and limits, for the study overall: Cumulative frequency of public TCR beta family members discriminated carriers of CMV infection plus the relevant HLA type in this cohort and an independent 352-donor cohort. In the ex vivo response, HLA-C-restricted CMV-specific TCR beta clonotypes were dominant, and in two of eight donors the single most frequent clonotype came from this HLA-C-restricted group.

Sequencing used an Illumina HiSeq 1500. TCRdb reworked the public reads: Q25 trimming with fastp, MiXCR clone assembly, productive beta chains retained. Identical CDR3 proteins give one entry, which carries the most common genes and DNA. Present in this sample are 200,000 to 250,000 distinct CDR3 sequences, over 20% of which were seen just once. Clones ranked in the top ten supply about 20% of the sample. The junction carries 14 bases between V and J, which are trimmed by 7 bases and 4 bases respectively. Counted from cysteine to phenylalanine, this CDR3 has 13 amino acids. Only the CDR3 part of the read is kept: 39 bases, read in frame from the first base. CDR1 and CDR2 were assigned from the germline V gene as SQVTM and ANQGSEA.

The TCR sequence derives from a human donor in good health (CMV status not recorded). Some clones in this sample may be carry-over from other donors' samples. The chain is encoded by TRBV29-1 joined to TRBJ2-1; TRBD1 is a weak D gene call, 7 bases matching. Sequencing input: CD8+ T cells from PBMCs. The sequenced DNA: TGCAGCGCCCAGGGGGGCAGTTACAATGAGCAGTTCTTC. It specifies CSAQGGSYNEQFF.